This T cell receptor beta chain was profiled in a study of blood T cell repertoires in COVID-19. In the study overall: From T cells, B-cell-depleted T cells, or PBMCs came the material, which was cDNA or gDNA.

Source study methods: Reference gene primer amplification gave estimated nucleated cell counts. Only in-frame clones appear in the TCRdb table, and some are missing; sequencing was by immunoSEQ multiplex PCR. The V and J calls and the clone size are those of that table, but D and trimming were determined from the DNA. The sample shows fewer than 350,000 clones, about 89% of them seen only once. Germline loops: CDR1 SGHRS, CDR2 YFSETQ. Trimming removed 2 bases from V and 0 bases from J, with 10 bases in between. This CDR3 region has 15 residues. This study enrolled people aged about 18 to 100 from under 25 US geographic areas. Cohort assignment relied on participant-reported clinical history.

The receptor was derived from a man aged 55 to 70 who had recovered from COVID-19. Sequencing was carried out using PBMCs or T cells enriched from blood (not recorded which). V is TRBV5-1 and J is TRBJ2-3; D unresolved. The CDR3 spells CASSLTTSSTDTQYF. CDR3 bases: TGCGCCAGCAGCTTAACCACTTCTAGCACAGATACGCAGTATTTT.